This T cell receptor beta chain is from a study of ipilimumab plus nivolumab after autologous stem cell transplantation. Germline CDR1 SGHVT, CDR2 SQSDAQ. The CDR3 loop spans 13 amino acids. The V gene end was trimmed by 2 bases and the J gene end by 5 bases; junction bases not matched to a gene: 1. Here immunoSEQ multiplex PCR was the method, and the copy in TCRdb shows in-frame clones only, minus some. The table has over 10,000 clones, approximately 68% seen once. This chain uses TRBV7-4 with TRBJ2-7; 9 positions agree with TRBD1. Material: PBMCs, obtained in a trial of ipilimumab plus nivolumab as post-transplant consolidation. The source is a male donor with multiple myeloma. The CDR3 DNA is TGTGCCAGCAGCTTATGGACAGGGGACGAGCAGTACTTC. As protein: CASSLWTGDEQYF.